The 21 T cell receptor beta chains presented below share a single source sample, sequenced in a study of response to subunit inactivated influenza vaccine. TCRdb ran MiXCR on the RT-PCR reads and lists one entry per CDR3 protein. Here the sample spans 650,000 or so distinct CDR3 sequences, around 15% being singletons. The source material was PBMCs from blood, sampled approximately 15 days before vaccination. These receptors were obtained from a man aged 50 to 59 who received an inactivated influenza vaccine.

This clonotype was seen only a few times. This chain uses TRBV11-1 with TRBJ2-7, with D possibly matching TRBD1 (6 bases). Trimming left V 5 bases short and J 3 bases short, with 11 bases between. There are 13 residues in the CDR3. Germline CDR1 reads SGHAT; CDR2 reads FQDESV (reference sequence). In DNA, the CDR3 is TGTGCCAGCAGCCGACAGGTTGACTACGAGCAGTACTTC. This translates into CASSRQVDYEQYF.

The chain uses TRBV9 and TRBJ2-7; possibly TRBD1 or TRBD2 for D (6 bases each). V shed 4 bases and J shed 5 bases, with 16 bases lying between them. Germline-derived CDR1 and CDR2 are SGDLS and YYNGEE. This CDR3 is 14 amino acids long. CDR3 in amino acids: CASSPRVGGDEQYF. DNA for the CDR3: TGTGCCAGCAGCCCCCGGGTGGGGGGCGACGAGCAGTACTTC.

This clonotype appeared many times. The chain combines TRBV29-1 with TRBJ1-2, with 7 bases that match TRBD1. V shed 3 bases, J shed 4 bases, and the junction held 5 bases outside the gene matches. CDR3 size: 13 residues. Germline CDR1 SQVTM, CDR2 ANQGSEA. The CDR3: CSVEADRAYGYTF. The CDR3 coding sequence is TGCAGCGTTGAGGCTGACAGGGCCTATGGCTACACCTTC.

The chain recombines TRBV12-3 or TRBV12-4 with TRBJ2-7; TRBD1 is a possible D gene (6 bases). The CDR3 covers 13 residues. Trimming left V 6 bases short and J 5 bases short, with 14 bases between. The CDR3 here is CASSKTGSHEQYF. CDR3 coding DNA: TGTGCCAGCAGCAAAACAGGGAGCCACGAGCAGTACTTC.

This chain joins TRBV6-4 and TRBJ1-2; a possible D gene is TRBD1 (6 bases). Germline-derived CDR1 and CDR2 are MRHNA and SNTAGT. The CDR3 is 12 residues long. V was clipped by 8 bases and J by 8 bases, with 15 bases between them. This chain's CDR3 is CASQGQLGGYTF. The CDR3 DNA reads TGTGCCAGCCAAGGACAGCTGGGCGGCTACACCTTC.

A few counts support this clonotype. This chain links TRBV25-1 with TRBJ2-4, with 9 bases identical to TRBD2. CDR3 length: 15 amino acids. Trimming cost V 5 bases and J 6 bases; bases outside gene matches: 8. From germline, CDR1 is MGHDK and CDR2 SYGVNS. The CDR3 DNA reads as TGTGCCAGCAGTCCCCTTGCGGGAGGGGGAAACATTCAGTACTTC. Translating gives CASSPLAGGGNIQYF.

The chain employs TRBV4-2 and TRBJ1-1, with 7 bases lining up with TRBD1. V shed 0 bases and J 6 bases; nucleotides not matched to a gene: 7. CDR3 size: 15 residues. Germline V gene sequence: CDR1 LGHNA, CDR2 YNFKEQ. DNA for the CDR3: TGTGCCAGCAGCCAAGATCCACAGGGGCGACCTGAAGCTTTCTTT. It encodes CASSQDPQGRPEAFF.

This chain uses TRBV14 with TRBJ2-1, with D hard to call. The CDR3 consists of 13 residues. V was cut by 2 bases and J by 7 bases, with 9 bases left in between. Germline CDR1 reads SGHDN; CDR2 reads FVKESK. CDR3 DNA sequence: TGTGCCAGCAGCCAATTTAGAGCAAATGAGCAGTTCTTC. Residues: CASSQFRANEQFF.

The chain combines TRBV3-1 with TRBJ1-1; 8 nucleotides agree with TRBD1. J gave up 4 bases and V 2 bases, and 3 bases lay outside the gene matches. Per the germline V gene, CDR1 is LGHDT and CDR2 is YNNKEL (reference sequence). CDR3 length equals 14 residues. The CDR3 DNA reads as TGTGCCAGCAGCCAACCTGGACAGGGCACTGAAGCTTTCTTT. This translates into CASSQPGQGTEAFF.

This clonotype was observed a handful of times. This chain uses TRBV12-3 or TRBV12-4 with TRBJ2-7, with D possibly TRBD2 on 5 matching bases. The CDR3 is made up of 13 amino acids. V lost 3 bases and J lost 3, with 9 bases in between. The CDR3 region has the DNA TGTGCCAGCAGTTTTGAGGGTCGCTACGAGCAGTACTTC. The encoded protein is CASSFEGRYEQYF.

V gene TRBV20-1 combines with J gene TRBJ2-3, with 10 bases aligning to TRBD2. The germline V gene has CDR1 DFQATT and CDR2 SNEGSKA (reference sequence). The CDR3 totals 16 residues. V lost 2 bases to trimming and J lost 3 bases; unmatched junction nucleotides: 8. This CDR3 reads CSARTWTSGSTDTQYF. The CDR3 DNA reads as TGCAGTGCTAGAACTTGGACTAGCGGTTCTACAGATACGCAGTATTTT.

This clonotype has more than one count but fewer than ten. The J gene is TRBJ2-7, the V gene TRBV4-3; 10 positions match TRBD2. V lost 2 bases and J lost 4; bases outside the gene matches: 5. The CDR3 runs to 15 residues. The germline CDR1 and CDR2 sequences are LGHNA and YSLEER. The chain's CDR3 is CASSQWTSGLYEQYF. Here the CDR3 DNA reads TGCGCCAGCAGCCAATGGACTAGCGGTTTATACGAGCAGTACTTC.

This clonotype was recorded many times. The chain joins TRBV5-5 to TRBJ1-2; TRBD1 agrees at 9 bases. With V trimmed by 7 bases and J by 2 bases, 9 bases remained unmatched. The CDR3 is made up of 15 amino acids. Germline CDR1 is SGHKS and CDR2 is YYEKEE (reference sequence). CDR3 amino acids: CASGGGQGQNYGYTF. Here the CDR3 DNA reads TGTGCCAGCGGAGGGGGACAGGGCCAAAACTATGGCTACACCTTC.

This clonotype was seen more than once but under ten times. V is TRBV20-1 and J is TRBJ2-1, with D possibly being TRBD2 (5 bases). The CDR3 contains 13 residues. CDR1 and CDR2 from the germline V gene are DFQATT and SNEGSKA (reference sequence). Trimming cost V 6 bases and J 0 bases, with 9 bases left between them. CDR3 in DNA: TGCAGTGCAACCCGGGGCTCCTACAATGAGCAGTTCTTC. Translating it yields CSATRGSYNEQFF.

The chain carries TRBV5-1 and TRBJ2-3; 8 nucleotides agree with TRBD1. From germline, CDR1 is SGHRS and CDR2 YFSETQ. CDR3 length: 16 residues. V lost 2 bases to trimming and J lost 3 bases; unmatched junction nucleotides: 8. The CDR3 sequence is CASSFGDRGETDTQYF. The CDR3 bases are TGCGCCAGCAGCTTCGGCGACAGGGGCGAGACAGATACGCAGTATTTT. Complete variable domain (other parts from reference TRBV5-1 and TRBJ2-3): KAGVTQTPRYLIKTRGQQVTLSCSPISGHRSVSWYQQTPGQGLQFLFEYFSETQRNKGNFPGRFSGRQFSNSRSEMNVSTLELGDSALYLCASSFGDRGETDTQYFGPGTRLTVL.

This clonotype was recorded at least ten times. V gene TRBV29-1 combines with J gene TRBJ2-7; 8 nucleotides align to TRBD1. This CDR3 contains 14 residues. Germline CDR1 SQVTM, CDR2 ANQGSEA. The V and J ends lost 6 bases and 0 bases, in that order; junction bases with no gene match: 7. The CDR3 nucleotides are TGCAGCGTGACAACCGGGACAGGCTCCTACGAGCAGTACTTC. Translated: CSVTTGTGSYEQYF.

The chain recombines TRBV5-1 with TRBJ2-5; D is tentatively TRBD1 or TRBD2 (5 bases each). Germline V lookup: CDR1 SGHRS, CDR2 YFSETQ. The CDR3 is made up of 15 amino acids. Deletions cut 4 bases from V and 2 bases from J, with 15 bases between. The CDR3 is CASSPLGTEQETQYF. Written as DNA, the CDR3 is TGCGCCAGCAGCCCTTTGGGGACGGAGCAAGAGACCCAGTACTTC. Full variable domain (missing parts from reference TRBV5-1 and TRBJ2-5): KAGVTQTPRYLIKTRGQQVTLSCSPISGHRSVSWYQQTPGQGLQFLFEYFSETQRNKGNFPGRFSGRQFSNSRSEMNVSTLELGDSALYLCASSPLGTEQETQYFGPGTRLLVL.

The chain combines TRBV28 with TRBJ2-1, with 11 bases that match TRBD2. Germline V lookup: CDR1 MDHEN, CDR2 SYDVKM. The CDR3 totals 16 residues. V lost 6 bases to trimming and J lost 5 bases; unmatched junction nucleotides: 9. CDR3 protein: CASSYKTSGINNEQFF. Here the CDR3 DNA reads TGTGCCAGCAGCTATAAGACTAGCGGGATAAACAATGAGCAGTTCTTC.

This rearrangement joins TRBV4-3 to TRBJ2-5; weak D call: TRBD2 (7 bases). The CDR3 is made up of 17 amino acids. V lost 0 bases, J lost 2 bases, and 16 bases lay in between. The germline V gene encodes CDR1 LGHNA and CDR2 YSLEER. The CDR3 nucleotides read TGCGCCAGCAGCCAAGATGATGGCGGGGGCCCTCAAGAGACCCAGTACTTC. Its translation is CASSQDDGGGPQETQYF.

The chain couples TRBV3-1 to TRBJ1-4, with unresolved D. V was trimmed by 4 bases and J by 5 bases, leaving 11 bases between them. In germline, CDR1 is LGHDT, CDR2 YNNKEL (reference sequence). The CDR3 covers 14 residues. The CDR3 DNA follows: TGTGCCAGCAGCCTAAACCGACAAAATGAAAAACTGTTTTTT. It translates to CASSLNRQNEKLFF. The full variable domain, rest sourced from reference TRBV3-1 and TRBJ1-4, is DTAVSQTPKYLVTQMGNDKSIKCEQNLGHDTMYWYKQDSKKFLKIMFSYNNKELIINETVPNRFSPKSPDKAHLNLHINSLELGDSAVYFCASSLNRQNEKLFFGSGTQLSVL.

This rearrangement joins TRBV28 to TRBJ2-7, with D uncertain. This CDR3 is built from 14 residues. Trimming took off 3 bases at V and 2 bases at J, with 11 bases between the two ends. CDR1 MDHEN and CDR2 SYDVKM come from the germline V gene. The chain's CDR3 is CASSFHVLTYEQYF. CDR3 DNA: TGTGCCAGCAGTTTCCACGTCCTCACCTACGAGCAGTACTTC.